The 14 T cell receptor beta chains below were found in one sample sequenced in a study of cytomegalovirus exposure and HLA in healthy donors. The PCR contained 60 Vbeta and 13 Jbeta primers. Data came from immunoSEQ multiplex PCR; TCRdb stores just in-frame clones and leaves some out. The sample table sets out more than 95,000 clones. Sequenced sample: PBMCs. The receptors shown here come from a man aged 35-49 years in good health and CMV-seronegative.

The chain employs TRBV27 and TRBJ2-7, with 7 positions matching TRBD2. This CDR3 region has 15 residues. Germline V gene data show CDR1 as MNHEY and CDR2 as SMNVEV (reference sequence). J gave up 2 bases and V 4 bases, and 8 bases lay outside the gene matches. In nucleotides, the CDR3 is TGTGCCAGCAGTTATACAGCGGGATATACCTACGAGCAGTACTTC. Translation: CASSYTAGYTYEQYF.

This chain uses TRBV5-1 with TRBJ2-1; 8 bases match TRBD2. This CDR3 is 19 amino acids long. V trimming: 4 bases; J trimming: 3 bases; junction bases outside the gene matches: 18. The germline V gene has CDR1 SGHRS and CDR2 YFSETQ. The CDR3 loop is CASSRHSGTGSTYYNEQFF. CDR3 nucleotides: TGCGCCAGCAGCCGTCATAGCGGGACGGGGTCGACCTACTACAATGAGCAGTTCTTC.

V is TRBV9 and J is TRBJ2-7; no clear D. CDR3 size: 14 residues. From germline, CDR1 is SGDLS and CDR2 YYNGEE. V was shortened by 3 bases and J by 0 bases, with 10 bases between the two germline ends. CDR3 loop: CASSAPGNSYEQYF. CDR3 bases: TGTGCCAGCAGCGCTCCAGGAAACTCCTACGAGCAGTACTTC.

The gene calls are TRBV27 and TRBJ2-3, with 8 bases fitting TRBD2. V dropped 3 bases and J dropped 5; count of bases not matched to a gene: 10. The germline gives CDR1 MNHEY, CDR2 SMNVEV (reference sequence). The CDR3 covers 16 residues. The CDR3 loop reads CASSFYPGGNKDTQYF. The CDR3 DNA reads as TGTGCCAGCAGTTTCTATCCGGGAGGGAATAAAGATACGCAGTATTTT.

V and J are TRBV18 and TRBJ2-2; D ambiguous. Trimming took off 3 bases at V and 3 bases at J, with 5 bases between the two ends. CDR1 is KGHSH and CDR2 is LQKENI in the germline V gene. The CDR3 is made up of 13 amino acids. The CDR3 nucleotides are TGTGCCAGCTCACCGTATCACACCGGGGAGCTGTTTTTT. This encodes CASSPYHTGELFF. The full variable domain, rest sourced from reference TRBV18 and TRBJ2-2, is NAGVMQNPRHLVRRRGQEARLRCSPMKGHSHVYWYRQLPEEGLKFMVYLQKENIIDESGMPKERFSAEFPKEGPSILRIQQVVRGDSAAYFCASSPYHTGELFFGEGSRLTVL.

The chain carries TRBV5-1 and TRBJ2-7, with TRBD2 matching 11 bases. The V gene's germline CDR1 is SGHRS and CDR2 YFSETQ. Unmatched junction bases numbered 10, after V lost 0 bases and J lost 2 bases. The CDR3 length is 18 residues. The CDR3 here is CASSLAPLASGRTYEQYF. DNA of the CDR3: TGCGCCAGCAGCTTGGCTCCCCTCGCTAGCGGGAGGACCTACGAGCAGTACTTC. Full variable domain (remainder filled in from reference TRBV5-1 and TRBJ2-7): KAGVTQTPRYLIKTRGQQVTLSCSPISGHRSVSWYQQTPGQGLQFLFEYFSETQRNKGNFPGRFSGRQFSNSRSEMNVSTLELGDSALYLCASSLAPLASGRTYEQYFGPGTRLTVT.

The chain has TRBV7-8 and TRBJ1-5; D perhaps matches TRBD1 (6 bases). V lost 5 bases and J 0 bases, leaving 26 bases between the germline ends. The CDR3 extends over 20 amino acids. Germline V lookup: CDR1 SGHVS, CDR2 FQNEAQ. The CDR3 coding sequence is TGTGCCAGCAGCATCCGAAGCTTGATGGACAGCCCGTATAGCAATCAGCCCCAGCATTTT. As protein: CASSIRSLMDSPYSNQPQHF.

The rearrangement links TRBV28 to TRBJ2-3; 11 bases align to TRBD2. V lost 6 bases and J lost 3; bases outside the gene matches: 5. This CDR3 spans 15 amino acids. Looked up from germline, CDR1 is MDHEN and CDR2 is SYDVKM. The CDR3 sequence is CASSTSGRGTDTQYF. CDR3 nucleotide sequence: TGTGCCAGCAGCACTAGCGGGAGAGGGACAGATACGCAGTATTTT.

The chain carries TRBV28 and TRBJ1-5; TRBD1 matches at 7 bases. In germline, CDR1 is MDHEN, CDR2 SYDVKM. The CDR3 is 16 amino acids. V dropped 7 bases and J dropped 6; count of bases not matched to a gene: 15. The CDR3 sequence: CASTARGTGESQPQHF. CDR3 bases: TGTGCCAGCACTGCGCGCGGTACAGGGGAATCTCAGCCCCAGCATTTT. Supplemented by reference TRBV28 and TRBJ1-5, the full variable domain reads DVKVTQSSRYLVKRTGEKVFLECVQDMDHENMFWYRQDPGLGLRLIYFSYDVKMKEKGDIPEGYSVSREKKERFSLILESASTNQTSMYLCASTARGTGESQPQHFGDGTRLSIL.

The V and J genes are TRBV2 and TRBJ2-2; TRBD1 matches at 8 bases. The CDR3 runs to 13 residues. The J segment lost 7 bases and the V segment lost 7 bases, leaving 5 bases of the junction unmatched. Germline V gene lookup returns CDR1 SNHLY and CDR2 FYNNEI. The CDR3 protein is CASTGQGNGELFF. CDR3 nucleotides: TGTGCCAGCACCGGACAGGGTAACGGGGAGCTGTTTTTT.

This chain links TRBV25-1 with TRBJ2-2; D uncertain. The CDR3 sequence is 15 residues long. V lost 5 bases, J lost 1 base, and 11 bases lay in between. From germline, CDR1 is MGHDK and CDR2 SYGVNS. The CDR3 DNA follows: TGTGCCAGCAGTAAGCGCCGCGGGAACACCGGGGAGCTGTTTTTT. Its protein is CASSKRRGNTGELFF.

CDR3 amino acids: CASSARWGLDIGETQYF. The DNA of the CDR3 is TGCGCCAGCAGTGCGCGGTGGGGGCTGGATATTGGGGAGACCCAGTACTTC. This sequence joins TRBV10-2 and TRBJ2-5; maybe TRBD1 (6 bases). Germline assignment: CDR1 WSHSY and CDR2 SAAADI. Trimming removed 4 bases from V and 5 bases from J, with 23 bases in between. The CDR3 totals 17 residues.

The chain recombines TRBV30 with TRBJ2-1; maybe TRBD1 (5 bases). This CDR3 is built from 13 residues. Germline CDR1 is GTSNPN and CDR2 is SVGIG (reference sequence). The germline V and J ends were trimmed by 4 bases and 2 bases, with 9 bases remaining between them. CDR3 nucleotide sequence: TGTGCCTGGACCACGACAGCCTACAATGAGCAGTTCTTC. Residues: CAWTTTAYNEQFF.

The V gene is TRBV10-2, the J gene TRBJ2-1; no firm D call. V lost 7 bases and J 0 bases, leaving 10 bases between the germline ends. The germline V gene has CDR1 WSHSY and CDR2 SAAADI. This CDR3 has 14 residues. The CDR3 spells CASMARSSYNEQFF. The CDR3 DNA follows: TGCGCCAGCATGGCCAGAAGCTCCTACAATGAGCAGTTCTTC.